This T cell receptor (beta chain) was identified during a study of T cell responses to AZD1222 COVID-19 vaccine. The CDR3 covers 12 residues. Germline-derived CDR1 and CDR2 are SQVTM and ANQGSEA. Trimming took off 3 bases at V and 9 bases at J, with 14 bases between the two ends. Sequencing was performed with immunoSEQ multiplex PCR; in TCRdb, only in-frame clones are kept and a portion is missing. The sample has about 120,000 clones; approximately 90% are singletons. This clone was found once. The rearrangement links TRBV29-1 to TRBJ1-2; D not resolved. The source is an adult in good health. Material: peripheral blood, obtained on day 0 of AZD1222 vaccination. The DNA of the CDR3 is TGCAGCGTTGAGTCTTCGGCCCGAAGCTACACCTTC. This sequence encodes CSVESSARSYTF. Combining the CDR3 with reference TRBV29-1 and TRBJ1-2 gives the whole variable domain SAVISQKPSRDICQRGTSLTIQCQVDSQVTMMFWYRQQPGQSLTLIATANQGSEATYESGFVIDKFPISRPNLTFSTLTVSNMSPEDSSIYLCSVESSARSYTFGSGTRLTVV.